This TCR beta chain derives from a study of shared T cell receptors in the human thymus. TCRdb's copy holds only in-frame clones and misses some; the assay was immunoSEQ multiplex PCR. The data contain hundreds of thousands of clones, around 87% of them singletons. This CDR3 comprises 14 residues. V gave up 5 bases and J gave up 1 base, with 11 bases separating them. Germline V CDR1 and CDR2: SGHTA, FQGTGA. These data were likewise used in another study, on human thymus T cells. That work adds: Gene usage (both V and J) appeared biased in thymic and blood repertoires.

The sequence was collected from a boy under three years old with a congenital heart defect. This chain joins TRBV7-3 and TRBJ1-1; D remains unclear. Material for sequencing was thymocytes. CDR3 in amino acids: CASSAILGNTEAFF. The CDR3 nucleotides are TGTGCCAGCAGCGCGATCCTTGGGAACACTGAAGCTTTCTTT.